The 9 T cell receptor beta chains presented below share a single source sample, sequenced in a study of radiation and T cells in renal cell carcinoma. Profiled with immunoSEQ multiplex PCR; TCRdb holds only in-frame clones, not every one. The data show about 20,000 clones, with approximately 60% seen just once and under 15% held by the top ten. Regarding treatment: 15 Gy SBRT to primary tumor, nephrectomy 4 weeks later. Sequencing used tumor tissue, obtained from a patient whose treatment included radiotherapy and nephrectomy. The receptors stem from an older woman with renal cell carcinoma.

The genes are TRBV19 and TRBJ1-1; 8 bases align to TRBD1. J was trimmed by 4 bases and V by 7 bases; bases with no gene match: 11. Germline lookup yields CDR1 LNHDA and CDR2 SQIVND (reference sequence). The CDR3 consists of 15 residues. This CDR3 reads CASTLWGQVFTEAFF. The CDR3 DNA reads TGTGCCAGTACGCTCTGGGGACAGGTTTTCACTGAAGCTTTCTTT.

The sample holds one count of this clone. The chain carries TRBV9 and TRBJ2-6; TRBD2 aligns across 7 bases. Germline V gene data show CDR1 as SGDLS and CDR2 as YYNGEE. CDR3 length: 20 amino acids. V shed 4 bases and J 4 bases; nucleotides not matched to a gene: 20. This CDR3 reads CASSPRGSGETFPGANVLTF. CDR3 DNA: TGTGCCAGCAGCCCCCGAGGAAGCGGGGAGACCTTCCCCGGGGCCAACGTCCTGACTTTC.

The chain recombines TRBV5-6 with TRBJ1-2; D remains ambiguous. Germline V gene sequence: CDR1 SGHDT, CDR2 YYEEEE. CDR3 size: 14 residues. Trimming left V 0 bases short and J 4 bases short, with 10 bases between. The CDR3 DNA sequence: TGTGCCAGCAGCTTGGCCTGGCAGAGCTATGGCTACACCTTC. This encodes CASSLAWQSYGYTF.

This clone turned up a few times. The rearrangement uses TRBV4-2 and TRBJ2-1, with D uncertain. V lost 2 bases to trimming and J lost 4 bases, with 9 bases between them. The germline V gene encodes CDR1 LGHNA and CDR2 YNFKEQ. CDR3 size: 14 residues. This CDR3 is CASSQWSVYNEQFF. Written as DNA, the CDR3 is TGTGCCAGCAGCCAATGGAGCGTGTACAATGAGCAGTTCTTC.

The chain carries TRBV28 and TRBJ2-7; weak D call: TRBD2 (5 bases). Deletions cut 6 bases from V and 1 base from J, with 19 bases between. Per germline, CDR1 MDHEN and CDR2 SYDVKM. The CDR3 is made up of 16 amino acids. For the CDR3, the DNA is TGTGCCAGCAGCCCCGCGGGCTTATTAAAATCCTACGAGCAGTACTTC. Amino acid sequence: CASSPAGLLKSYEQYF.

This clone was seen a handful of times. This chain joins TRBV6-1 and TRBJ1-2; D is perhaps TRBD1 (5 bases). Germline V gene data show CDR1 as MNHNS and CDR2 as SASEGT. The CDR3 has 14 residues. V lost 0 bases and J lost 2, with 7 bases in between. The CDR3 DNA is TGTGCCAGCAGTGAAGCAGACAGCAACTATGGCTACACCTTC. This gives the protein CASSEADSNYGYTF.

As DNA, the CDR3 is TGTGCCAGCAGAAACGACAGGCCTCCGTGGTATTTT. Protein product: CASRNDRPPWYF. The rearrangement uses TRBV5-4 and TRBJ2-3, with a weak D call TRBD1 (6 bases). V was trimmed by 5 bases and J by 14 bases, leaving 18 bases between them. This CDR3 is 12 amino acids long. Germline CDR1 SGHNT, CDR2 YYREEE (reference sequence).

J is TRBJ1-2 and V is TRBV6-5, with 8 bases lining up with TRBD1. The germline V gene has CDR1 MNHEY and CDR2 SVGAGI. The CDR3 totals 15 residues. Trimming took 5 bases from V and 0 from J; bases not matched to a gene: 5. Here the CDR3 DNA reads TGTGCCAGCAGTGCCAGGGGGCTGGCTAACTATGGCTACACCTTC. Its protein is CASSARGLANYGYTF.

This sequence joins TRBV19 and TRBJ1-5; no definite D call. V gave up 1 base and J gave up 3 bases, with 1 base separating them. The germline V gene has CDR1 LNHDA and CDR2 SQIVND (reference sequence). This CDR3 is 12 amino acids long. The CDR3: CASSIANQPQHF. CDR3 coding DNA: TGTGCCAGTAGTATAGCCAATCAGCCCCAGCATTTT.